This T cell receptor (beta chain) was obtained from a study of cytomegalovirus exposure and HLA in healthy donors (dated by TCRdb to the late 2010s). With respect to the entire study: A later analysis indicated that the 120 or so validation repertoires were generated on the platform also employed for the 700 or so repertoires of the first cohort. To predict cytomegalovirus infection status, the study brought together high-throughput TCR immunosequencing, statistical association of individual TCRs with disease status, and machine learning. The study was designed to test whether signatures of past pathogen exposure could be identified by cataloging public T cell receptors. A separate validation cohort of 100 to 150 different subjects was used in addition to the roughly 670-subject first cohort. The research as a whole found: In vitro tests confirmed that a few of the cytomegalovirus-associated TCR beta chains recognize cytomegalovirus antigens. The study listed approximately 160 TCR beta chains as associated with cytomegalovirus. In both the original and validation cohorts, the classifier was reported to diagnose cytomegalovirus status with high specificity and sensitivity. A later analysis had no HLA typing for the validation cohort, so co-occurrence there was scored across all 130 or so repertoires. While some public TCRs were present in many individuals, most TCR sequences turned up only very rarely across donors. Of the cluster scores, 85% to 95% were above 0 in a later analysis, which found that TCRs clustered in the first cohort also tended to co-occur in the 120 validation repertoires. The authors suggested that the approach could potentially be generalized to other disease states and immunological phenotypes.

Receptors were amplified or captured by the immunoSEQ multiplex PCR assay. The study's own analysis went as follows. A statistical classification framework was built for diagnosing cytomegalovirus status from the catalog of TCR beta chain sequences. In its TCRdb copy, this immuneACCESS table keeps in-frame sequences only and misses some clones. Where compared with another copy, unresolved V genes explain less than half of these, and the others have no known cause. That table is the source of V, J and clone size, and D and trimming were worked out from the DNA. The sample data list about 280,000 clones, and around nine tenths of these were observed just once. In total, the top ten clones hold approximately 0.88% of the sample. Regarding this clone: The antigen it recognizes is unknown. Qualities for individual bases were not recorded, and no much larger clone is one base off.

Separate from the roughly 700-subject first cohort, the validation cohort of more than 90 subjects was the group to which the donors belonged. Sample: PBMCs. The sequence derives from a woman aged 18-29 years in good health and CMV-seronegative.

The CDR3 reads as follows: CASSASSLEQFF. The base sequence is TGTGCCAGCAGCGCTAGCTCTCTTGAGCAGTTCTTC. The receptor chain draws on TRBV9 and TRBJ2-1; perhaps TRBD2 is the D gene, with 5 bases matching. V is pared back by 3 bases and J by 9 bases, with 10 bases lying between the germline termini. The CDR3 runs 12 amino acids, cysteine and phenylalanine included. Here the CDR3 DNA is all that survives: 36 bases in frame from base 1. CDR1 is given as SGDLS and CDR2 as YYNGEE, both from the germline V gene. The full variable domain, with segments outside the CDR3 supplied by the reference TRBV9 and TRBJ2-1 proteins, appears as DSGVTQTPKHLITATGQRVTLRCSPRSGDLSVYWYQQSLDQGLQFLIQYYNGEERAKGNILERFSAQQFPDLHSELNLSSLELGDSALYFCASSASSLEQFFGPGTRLTVL.